This TCR beta chain originates from a study of T-cell reconstitution after alpha-beta-depleted transplantation in children. This sample's TCRbeta library carried unique molecular identifier barcodes. TCRdb passed the PCR reads through MiXCR, listing each CDR3 protein once. The sample contains a few hundred thousand distinct CDR3 sequences, more than 20% of which appear only once. The V gene lost 3 bases and the J gene lost 4 bases, with 11 bases spanning the gap. The germline V gene encodes CDR1 KGHSH and CDR2 LQKENI. The CDR3 has 14 residues. The study, taken as a whole, reports: At the one-year point after transplant, T-cell counts and TCRbeta diversity were found to come mostly from T cells that had been newly produced. Where some patients showed high TCRbeta diversity at day 60, it came from recipient T cells and thymic progenitors that had survived.

This clonotype was seen a few times. Its antigen is unidentified. V is TRBV18 and J is TRBJ2-3; possible D gene TRBD2, 6 bases. The sequence came from a boy in the first two years of life with Wiskott-Aldrich syndrome, due to receive a stem cell transplant. This material consisted of PBMCs, taken before TCRalphabeta/CD19-depleted stem cell transplant. CDR3 in amino acids: CASSPRLGADTQYF. DNA of the CDR3: TGTGCCAGCTCACCTCGACTAGGGGCAGATACGCAGTATTTT.